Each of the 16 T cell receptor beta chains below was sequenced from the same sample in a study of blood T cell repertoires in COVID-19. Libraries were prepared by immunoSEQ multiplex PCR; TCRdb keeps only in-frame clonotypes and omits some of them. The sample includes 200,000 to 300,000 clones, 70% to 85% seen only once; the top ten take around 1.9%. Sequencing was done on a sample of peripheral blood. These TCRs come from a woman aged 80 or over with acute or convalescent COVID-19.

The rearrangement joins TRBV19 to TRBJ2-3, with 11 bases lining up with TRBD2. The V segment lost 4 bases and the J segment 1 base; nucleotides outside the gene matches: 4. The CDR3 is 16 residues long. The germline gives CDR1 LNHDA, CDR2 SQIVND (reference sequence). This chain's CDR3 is CASSTGTSGRTDTQYF. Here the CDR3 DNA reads TGTGCCAGTAGTACGGGGACTAGCGGACGCACAGATACGCAGTATTTT.

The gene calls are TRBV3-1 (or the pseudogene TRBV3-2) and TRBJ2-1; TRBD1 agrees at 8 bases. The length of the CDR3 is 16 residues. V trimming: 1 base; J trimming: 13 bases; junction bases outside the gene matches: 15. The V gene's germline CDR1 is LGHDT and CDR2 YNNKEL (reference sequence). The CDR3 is CASSQVRAGGDSRQFF. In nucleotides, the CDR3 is TGTGCCAGCAGCCAAGTTAGGGCAGGGGGCGATTCTCGTCAGTTCTTC.

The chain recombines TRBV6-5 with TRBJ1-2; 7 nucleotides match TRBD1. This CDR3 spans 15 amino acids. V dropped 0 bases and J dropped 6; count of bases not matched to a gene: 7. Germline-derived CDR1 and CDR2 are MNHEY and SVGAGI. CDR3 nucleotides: TGTGCCAGCAGTTACTCAGGCAAGGGGGCCGATGGCTACACCTTC. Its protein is CASSYSGKGADGYTF.

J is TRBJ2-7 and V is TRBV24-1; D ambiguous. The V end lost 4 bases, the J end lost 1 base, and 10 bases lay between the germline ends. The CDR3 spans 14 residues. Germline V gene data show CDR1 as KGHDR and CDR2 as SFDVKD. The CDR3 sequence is CATSDPLRSYEQYF. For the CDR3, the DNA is TGTGCCACCAGTGACCCTCTTCGGTCCTACGAGCAGTACTTC.

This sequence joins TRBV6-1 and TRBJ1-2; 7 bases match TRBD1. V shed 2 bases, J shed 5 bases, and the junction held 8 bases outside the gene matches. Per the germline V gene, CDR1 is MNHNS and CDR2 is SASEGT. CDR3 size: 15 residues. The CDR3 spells CASSEIDRAWYGYTF. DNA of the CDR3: TGTGCCAGCAGTGAAATTGACAGGGCTTGGTATGGCTACACCTTC.

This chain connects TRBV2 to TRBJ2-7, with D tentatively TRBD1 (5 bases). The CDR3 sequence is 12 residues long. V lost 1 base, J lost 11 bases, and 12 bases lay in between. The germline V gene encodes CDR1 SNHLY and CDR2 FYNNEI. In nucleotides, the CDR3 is TGTGCCAGCAGTGAAGTTAGGGGTGGGGAGTACTTC. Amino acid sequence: CASSEVRGGEYF.

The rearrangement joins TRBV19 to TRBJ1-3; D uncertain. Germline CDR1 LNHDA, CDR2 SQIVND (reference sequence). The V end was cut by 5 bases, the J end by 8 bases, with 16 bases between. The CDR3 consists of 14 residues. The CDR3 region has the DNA TGTGCCAGTAGTCCATCCTCGGTAGCGGACACCATATATTTT. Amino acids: CASSPSSVADTIYF.

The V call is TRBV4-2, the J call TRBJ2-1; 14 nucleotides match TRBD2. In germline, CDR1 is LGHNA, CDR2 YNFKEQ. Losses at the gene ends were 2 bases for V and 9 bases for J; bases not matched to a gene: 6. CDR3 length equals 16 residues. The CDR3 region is CASSQYGTSGSGEQFF. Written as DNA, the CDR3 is TGTGCCAGCAGCCAATACGGGACTAGCGGGAGTGGTGAGCAGTTCTTC.

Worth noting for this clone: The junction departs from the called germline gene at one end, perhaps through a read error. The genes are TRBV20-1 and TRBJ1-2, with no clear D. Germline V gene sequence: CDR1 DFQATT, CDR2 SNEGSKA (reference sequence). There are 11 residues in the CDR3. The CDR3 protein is CSARDQAEQLF. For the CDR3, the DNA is TGCAGTGCTAGAGATCAGGCAGAACAATTGTTC.

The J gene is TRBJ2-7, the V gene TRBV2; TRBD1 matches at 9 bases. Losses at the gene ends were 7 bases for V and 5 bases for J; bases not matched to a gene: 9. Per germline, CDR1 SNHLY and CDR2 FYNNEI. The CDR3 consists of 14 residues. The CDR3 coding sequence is TGTGCCAGCAATTACAGGGGGCTGTGGAACGAGCAGTACTTC. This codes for CASNYRGLWNEQYF.

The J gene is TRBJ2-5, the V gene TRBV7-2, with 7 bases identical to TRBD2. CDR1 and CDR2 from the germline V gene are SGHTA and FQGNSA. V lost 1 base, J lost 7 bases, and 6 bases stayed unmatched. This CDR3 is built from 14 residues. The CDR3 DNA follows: TGTGCCAGCAGCTTAGAGGGACTATCGCGGACCCAGTACTTC. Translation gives CASSLEGLSRTQYF.

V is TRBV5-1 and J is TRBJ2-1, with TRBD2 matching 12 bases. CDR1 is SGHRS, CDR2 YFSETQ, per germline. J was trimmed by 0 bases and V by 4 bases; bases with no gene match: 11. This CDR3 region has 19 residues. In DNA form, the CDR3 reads TGCGCCAGCAGCCGCCACGGGCTAGCGGGGGGGAGCTCCTACAATGAGCAGTTCTTC. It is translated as CASSRHGLAGGSSYNEQFF.

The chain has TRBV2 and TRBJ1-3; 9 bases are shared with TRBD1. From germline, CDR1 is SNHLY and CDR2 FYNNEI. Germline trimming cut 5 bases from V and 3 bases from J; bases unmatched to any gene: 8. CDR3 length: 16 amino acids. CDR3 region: CASSSPGQGVGNTIYF. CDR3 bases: TGTGCCAGCAGTTCGCCGGGACAGGGAGTTGGAAACACCATATATTTT.

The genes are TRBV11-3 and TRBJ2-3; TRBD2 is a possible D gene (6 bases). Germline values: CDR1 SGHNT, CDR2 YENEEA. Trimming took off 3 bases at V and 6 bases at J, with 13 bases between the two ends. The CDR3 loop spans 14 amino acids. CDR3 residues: CASSFGGDADTQYF. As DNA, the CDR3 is TGTGCCAGCAGCTTCGGAGGGGACGCGGATACGCAGTATTTT. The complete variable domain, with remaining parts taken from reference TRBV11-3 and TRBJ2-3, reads EAGVVQSPRYKIIEKKQPVAFWCNPISGHNTLYWYLQNLGQGPELLIRYENEEAVDDSQLPKDRFSAERLKGVDSTLKIQPAELGDSAVYLCASSFGGDADTQYFGPGTRLTVL.

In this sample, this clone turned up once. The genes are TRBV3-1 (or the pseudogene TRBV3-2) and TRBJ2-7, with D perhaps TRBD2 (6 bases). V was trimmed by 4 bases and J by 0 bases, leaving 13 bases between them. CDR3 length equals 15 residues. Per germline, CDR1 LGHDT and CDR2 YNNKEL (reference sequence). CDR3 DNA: TGTGCCAGCAGCCTTGGACTAATGAGCTCCTACGAGCAGTACTTC. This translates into CASSLGLMSSYEQYF.

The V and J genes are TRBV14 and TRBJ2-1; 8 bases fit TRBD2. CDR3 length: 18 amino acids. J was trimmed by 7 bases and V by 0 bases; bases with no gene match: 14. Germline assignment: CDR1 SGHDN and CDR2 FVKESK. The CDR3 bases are TGTGCCAGCAGCCAAGATGGGTTGGTAGCGGGGTTCATAAATGAGCAGTTCTTC. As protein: CASSQDGLVAGFINEQFF. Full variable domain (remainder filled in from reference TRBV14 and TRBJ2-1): EAGVTQFPSHSVIEKGQTVTLRCDPISGHDNLYWYRRVMGKEIKFLLHFVKESKQDESGMPNNRFLAERTGGTYSTLKVQPAELEDSGVYFCASSQDGLVAGFINEQFFGPGTRLTVL.